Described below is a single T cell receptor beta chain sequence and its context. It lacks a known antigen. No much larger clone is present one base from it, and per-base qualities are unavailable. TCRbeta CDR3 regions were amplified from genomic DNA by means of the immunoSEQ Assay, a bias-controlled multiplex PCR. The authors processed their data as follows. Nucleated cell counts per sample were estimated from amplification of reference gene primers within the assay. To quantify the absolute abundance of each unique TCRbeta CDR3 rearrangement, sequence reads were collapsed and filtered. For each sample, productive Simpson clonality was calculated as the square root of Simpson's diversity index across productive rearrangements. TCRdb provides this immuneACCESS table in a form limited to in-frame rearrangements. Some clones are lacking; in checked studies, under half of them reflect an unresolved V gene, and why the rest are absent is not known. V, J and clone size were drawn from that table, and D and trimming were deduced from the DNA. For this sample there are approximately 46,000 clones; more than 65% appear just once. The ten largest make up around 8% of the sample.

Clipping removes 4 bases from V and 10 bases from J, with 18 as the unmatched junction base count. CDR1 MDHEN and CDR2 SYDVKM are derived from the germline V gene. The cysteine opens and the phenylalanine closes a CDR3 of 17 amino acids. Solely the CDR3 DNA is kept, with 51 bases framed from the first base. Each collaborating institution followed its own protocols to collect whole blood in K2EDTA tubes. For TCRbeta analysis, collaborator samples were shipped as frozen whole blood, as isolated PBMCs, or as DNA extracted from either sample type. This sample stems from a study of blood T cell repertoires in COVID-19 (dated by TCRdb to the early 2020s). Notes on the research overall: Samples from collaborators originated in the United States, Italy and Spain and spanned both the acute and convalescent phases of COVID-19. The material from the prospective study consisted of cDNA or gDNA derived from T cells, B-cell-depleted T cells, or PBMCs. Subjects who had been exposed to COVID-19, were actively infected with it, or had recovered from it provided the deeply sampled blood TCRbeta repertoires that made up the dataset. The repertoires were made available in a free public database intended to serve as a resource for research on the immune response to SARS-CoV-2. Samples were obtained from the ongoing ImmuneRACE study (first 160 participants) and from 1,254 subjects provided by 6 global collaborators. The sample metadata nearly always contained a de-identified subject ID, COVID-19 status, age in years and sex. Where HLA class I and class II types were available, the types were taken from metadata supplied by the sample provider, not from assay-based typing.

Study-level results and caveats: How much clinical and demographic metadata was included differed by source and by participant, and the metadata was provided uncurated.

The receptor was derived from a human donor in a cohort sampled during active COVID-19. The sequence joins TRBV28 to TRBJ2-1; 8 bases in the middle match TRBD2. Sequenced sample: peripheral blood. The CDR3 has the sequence CASSSPSTPGLVDEQFF. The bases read TGTGCCAGCAGTTCCCCTAGCACCCCGGGACTAGTGGACGAGCAGTTCTTC.